This entry concerns a single TCR beta chain. Germline assignment: CDR1 DFQATT and CDR2 SNEGSKA (reference sequence). V was clipped by 1 base and J by 12 bases, with 15 bases between them. The CDR3 is 12 residues long. The TCRbeta library incorporated unique molecular identifiers. Using its own MiXCR run on the PCR reads, TCRdb lists one record per CDR3 protein. Among more than 200,000 distinct CDR3 sequences listed, 9% to 10% were seen once. This sample was taken from a study of T-cell reconstitution after alpha-beta-depleted transplantation in children. The TCR sequence derives from a human donor who donated a stem cell graft to a child with SCID. The chain couples TRBV20-1 to TRBJ1-2; D perhaps matches TRBD1 (6 bases). The sequences come from PBMCs from the stem cell graft donor, collected from the stem cell graft. The CDR3 is CSARVQGGGDTF. The CDR3 bases are TGCAGTGCTAGAGTACAGGGTGGCGGCGACACCTTC.